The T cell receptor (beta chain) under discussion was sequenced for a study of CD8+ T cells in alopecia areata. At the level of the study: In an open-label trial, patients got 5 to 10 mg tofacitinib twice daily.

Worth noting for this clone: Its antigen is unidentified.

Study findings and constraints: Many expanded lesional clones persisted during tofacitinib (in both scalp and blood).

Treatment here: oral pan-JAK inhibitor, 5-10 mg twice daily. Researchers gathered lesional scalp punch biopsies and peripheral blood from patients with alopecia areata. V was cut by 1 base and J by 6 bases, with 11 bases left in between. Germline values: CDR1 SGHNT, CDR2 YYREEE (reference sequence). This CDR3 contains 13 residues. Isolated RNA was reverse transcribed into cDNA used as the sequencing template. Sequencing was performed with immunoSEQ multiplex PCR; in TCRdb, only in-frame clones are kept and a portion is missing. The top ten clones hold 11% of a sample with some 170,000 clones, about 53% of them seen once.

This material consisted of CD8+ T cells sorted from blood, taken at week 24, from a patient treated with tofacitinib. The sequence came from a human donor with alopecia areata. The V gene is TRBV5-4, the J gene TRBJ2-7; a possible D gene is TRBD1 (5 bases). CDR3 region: CASSLSQGTEQYF. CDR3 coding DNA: TGTGCCAGCAGCTTGTCCCAGGGAACCGAGCAGTACTTC.